The 15 T cell receptor beta chains in this list originate from one sample, sequenced in a study of shared clonotypes between healthy human individuals. CD45RO-negative cells were positively selected for CCR7, leaving out terminally differentiated effector memory CD45RA+ cells. Sequencing used immunoSEQ multiplex PCR; TCRdb keeps in-frame clones, though not all of them. Of about 2 million clones listed, around 96% were seen once; the top ten hold roughly 1%. The sequenced sample was naive CD8+ T cells sorted from blood. These receptors all come from a man younger than 35 in good health.

The chain joins TRBV29-1 to TRBJ2-5, with D possibly being TRBD2 (5 bases). V was shortened by 4 bases and J by 2 bases, with 17 bases between the two germline ends. This CDR3 has 15 amino acids. The germline gives CDR1 SQVTM, CDR2 ANQGSEA. Written as DNA, the CDR3 is TGCAGCGTTGTTACTAGAATCTATATTCAAGAGACCCAGTACTTC. Translation gives CSVVTRIYIQETQYF.

CDR3 coding DNA: TGTGCCAGCAGTAATCAGGGGACCAAAAGAGAAGCTTTCTTT. It specifies CASSNQGTKREAFF. The V and J genes are TRBV27 and TRBJ1-1; D is possibly TRBD1 (6 bases). There are 14 residues in the CDR3. V gave up 5 bases and J gave up 8 bases, with 18 bases separating them. Germline CDR1 is MNHEY and CDR2 is SMNVEV (reference sequence).

The J gene is TRBJ2-2, the V gene TRBV11-1; TRBD2 matches at 8 bases. The V and J ends lost 5 bases and 4 bases, in that order; junction bases with no gene match: 12. The CDR3 has 17 residues. CDR1 SGHAT and CDR2 FQDESV come from the germline V gene (reference sequence). The CDR3 spells CASSPSGGRVGTGELFF. The CDR3 nucleotides read TGTGCCAGCAGCCCATCGGGAGGGCGCGTGGGCACCGGGGAGCTGTTTTTT.

This clone was seen once. The gene calls are TRBV13 and TRBJ2-5; D is undetermined. V was pared by 4 bases and J by 2 bases, with 8 bases between. Germline CDR1 is PRHDT and CDR2 is FYEKMQ (reference sequence). The CDR3 covers 13 residues. The CDR3 loop is CASSSTEQETQYF. The CDR3 DNA follows: TGTGCCAGCAGCTCAACAGAGCAAGAGACCCAGTACTTC.

This clone came up a few times. The chain combines TRBV20-1 with TRBJ1-1; D unresolved. This CDR3 region has 11 residues. Germline-derived CDR1 and CDR2 are DFQATT and SNEGSKA (reference sequence). V lost 3 bases and J 7 bases, leaving 9 bases between the germline ends. The CDR3 nucleotides read TGCAGTGCTAGCAGTGTCCGTGAAGCTTTCTTT. Encoded protein: CSASSVREAFF.

Regarding this clone: At one end, the junction sequence differs from germline, possibly due to a read error. V and J are TRBV7-7 and TRBJ2-5; D gene unclear. The V gene's germline CDR1 is SSHAT and CDR2 FNYEAQ (reference sequence). CDR3 size: 14 residues. CDR3 in amino acids: CASSLLSTQETQYF. CDR3 DNA sequence: TGTGCTAGCAGCTTACTTTCCACCCAAGAGACCCAGTACTTC.

The chain carries TRBV13 and TRBJ1-6; D unclear. The CDR3 covers 16 residues. The V gene's germline CDR1 is PRHDT and CDR2 FYEKMQ (reference sequence). V was clipped by 1 base and J by 0 bases, with 7 bases between them. As DNA, the CDR3 is TGTGCCAGCAGCTTAGAGCGGGGCTCCTATAATTCACCCCTCCACTTT. Protein product: CASSLERGSYNSPLHF.

V and J are TRBV5-1 and TRBJ1-2; 7 nucleotides match TRBD1. The CDR3 has 14 amino acids. V shed 4 bases, J shed 4 bases, and the junction held 7 bases outside the gene matches. Germline V CDR1 and CDR2: SGHRS, YFSETQ. This chain's CDR3 is CASSPGQEGYGYTF. CDR3 DNA: TGCGCCAGCAGCCCCGGACAGGAGGGCTATGGCTACACCTTC.

The chain combines TRBV30 with TRBJ2-3; TRBD1 agrees at 9 bases. Trimming cost V 8 bases and J 6 bases; bases outside gene matches: 12. Per germline, CDR1 GTSNPN and CDR2 SVGIG (reference sequence). CDR3 length: 14 residues. The CDR3 region is CAGDRVSLADTQYF. CDR3 DNA: TGTGCCGGGGACAGGGTCTCCCTCGCGGATACGCAGTATTTT.

This rearrangement joins TRBV10-3 to TRBJ2-2; 8 bases agree with TRBD1. The CDR3 is 14 amino acids. V shed 9 bases and J 3 bases; nucleotides not matched to a gene: 6. Germline V lookup: CDR1 ENHRY, CDR2 SYGVKD. The CDR3 DNA follows: TGTGCCATTTTAAAGACAGGGGACACCGGGGAGCTGTTTTTT. It encodes CAILKTGDTGELFF.

The DNA for the CDR3 is TGTGCCAGCAGCCCCTCGGCGCGGCCCCTCACAGATACGCAGTATTTT. This codes for CASSPSARPLTDTQYF. The chain uses TRBV13 and TRBJ2-3; the D is unclear. The CDR3 length is 16 residues. From germline, CDR1 is PRHDT and CDR2 FYEKMQ (reference sequence). Trimming pared 5 bases from V and 2 bases from J, leaving 17 bases between.

The chain is built from TRBV7-9 and TRBJ1-5; 8 nucleotides agree with TRBD1. Looked up from germline, CDR1 is SEHNR and CDR2 is FQNEAQ (reference sequence). V trimming: 4 bases; J trimming: 3 bases; junction bases outside the gene matches: 5. The CDR3 runs 15 residues. In DNA form, the CDR3 reads TGTGCCAGCAGCTCGGACAGGGAGGACAATCAGCCCCAGCATTTT. It is translated as CASSSDREDNQPQHF. The variable domain in full, with the rest retrieved from reference TRBV7-9 and TRBJ1-5, is DTGVSQNPRHKITKRGQNVTFRCDPISEHNRLYWYRQTLGQGPEFLTYFQNEAQLEKSRLLSDRFSAERPKGSFSTLEIQRTEQGDSAMYLCASSSDREDNQPQHFGDGTRLSIL.

CDR3 nucleotide sequence: TGTGCCTGGAGTTCCCGGAGCACAGATTTTCCCTACAATGAGCAGTTCTTC. It yields the protein CAWSSRSTDFPYNEQFF. This chain uses TRBV30 with TRBJ2-1, with no clear D. Trimming pared 2 bases from V and 2 bases from J, leaving 19 bases between. The CDR3 covers 17 residues. Germline CDR1 is GTSNPN and CDR2 is SVGIG (reference sequence).

CDR3 DNA sequence: TGTGCCAGCAGTGGGCCCTACAGGGCGGTCACCGGGGAGCTGTTTTTT. Amino acid sequence: CASSGPYRAVTGELFF. V is TRBV27 and J is TRBJ2-2; D may be TRBD1 (6 bases). The V end was cut by 5 bases, the J end by 4 bases, with 17 bases between. CDR3 length equals 16 residues. Germline V CDR1 and CDR2: MNHEY, SMNVEV (reference sequence).

The CDR3 DNA follows: TGTGCCAGCAGCCTGTCACAGGGCCCCTACTCTGGAAACACCATATATTTT. This codes for CASSLSQGPYSGNTIYF. The chain couples TRBV14 to TRBJ1-3, with a possible D match to TRBD1 (6 bases). The CDR3 runs to 17 residues. The ends were cut back, 4 bases at V and 0 bases at J, with 16 bases in the middle. In germline, CDR1 is SGHDN, CDR2 FVKESK. Full variable domain (missing parts from reference TRBV14 and TRBJ1-3): EAGVTQFPSHSVIEKGQTVTLRCDPISGHDNLYWYRRVMGKEIKFLLHFVKESKQDESGMPNNRFLAERTGGTYSTLKVQPAELEDSGVYFCASSLSQGPYSGNTIYFGEGSWLTVV.